This passage covers 9 T cell receptor beta chains from one sample sequenced in a study of OX40 agonist ivuxolimab in advanced cancers. This table comes from immunoSEQ multiplex PCR, and its TCRdb copy is limited to in-frame clones, with some not included. Among around 38,000 clones listed, roughly 80% were seen once. Sequencing used CD4+ or CD8+ T cells sorted from blood, obtained in a trial of the OX40 agonist ivuxolimab. The receptor set was obtained from an adult with an advanced solid tumor such as melanoma, head and neck, liver or kidney cancer.

The chain recombines TRBV5-1 with TRBJ1-2, with 7 bases fitting TRBD1. Germline CDR1 is SGHRS and CDR2 is YFSETQ. This CDR3 spans 13 amino acids. V was pared by 1 base and J by 3 bases, with 0 bases of the junction left unmatched. The DNA of the CDR3 is TGCGCCAGCAGCTTGCAGGGGGACTATGGCTACACCTTC. Encoded protein: CASSLQGDYGYTF.

This clone is medium-sized by share. This chain joins TRBV5-4 and TRBJ1-1, with unresolved D. Germline CDR1 and CDR2: SGHNT and YYREEE (reference sequence). V was pared by 2 bases and J by 0 bases, with 11 bases between. The CDR3 is 15 amino acids. As DNA, the CDR3 is TGTGCCAGCAGCTTCGTGTCTGGGTTGAACACTGAAGCTTTCTTT. Translation gives CASSFVSGLNTEAFF. The complete variable domain, with remaining parts taken from reference TRBV5-4 and TRBJ1-1, reads ETGVTQSPTHLIKTRGQQVTLRCSSQSGHNTVSWYQQALGQGPQFIFQYYREEENGRGNFPPRFSGLQFPNYSSELNVNALELDDSALYLCASSFVSGLNTEAFFGQGTRLTVV.

V and J are TRBV29-1 and TRBJ2-7; D is ambiguous. Germline lookup yields CDR1 SQVTM and CDR2 ANQGSEA. Deletions cut 5 bases from V and 5 bases from J, with 10 bases between. This CDR3 is 11 amino acids long. The CDR3 DNA reads as TGCAGCGTTCGTCCAGGCGACGAGCAGTACTTC. This gives the protein CSVRPGDEQYF.

J is TRBJ2-7 and V is TRBV5-6; 7 bases agree with TRBD1. This CDR3 contains 16 residues. Germline V gives CDR1 SGHDT, CDR2 YYEEEE. V trimming: 3 bases; J trimming: 8 bases; junction bases outside the gene matches: 17. DNA of the CDR3: TGTGCCAGCAGCTCGATACTTGGGACAGATTTCACAAAGCAGTACTTC. Its translation is CASSSILGTDFTKQYF.

The chain has TRBV9 and TRBJ2-3, with 7 bases matching TRBD2. This CDR3 comprises 15 residues. Looked up from germline, CDR1 is SGDLS and CDR2 is YYNGEE. J lost 2 bases, V lost 6 bases, and 9 bases had no gene match. Here the CDR3 reads CASTPSSGPTDTQYF. For the CDR3, the DNA is TGTGCCAGCACCCCCAGTAGCGGGCCCACAGATACGCAGTATTTT. Together with reference TRBV9 and TRBJ2-3, the CDR3 gives the full variable domain: DSGVTQTPKHLITATGQRVTLRCSPRSGDLSVYWYQQSLDQGLQFLIQYYNGEERAKGNILERFSAQQFPDLHSELNLSSLELGDSALYFCASTPSSGPTDTQYFGPGTRLTVL.

The V gene is TRBV5-1, the J gene TRBJ2-5; D is uncertain. Germline V gene data show CDR1 as SGHRS and CDR2 as YFSETQ. This CDR3 region has 15 residues. V lost 2 bases and J lost 2, with 13 bases in between. DNA for the CDR3: TGCGCCAGCAGCTTTATCGCGGCCTCTCAAGAGACCCAGTACTTC. This translates into CASSFIAASQETQYF.

The gene calls are TRBV7-2 and TRBJ2-7; no definite D call. The ends were cut back, 2 bases at V and 5 bases at J, with 4 bases in the middle. Germline-derived CDR1 and CDR2 are SGHTA and FQGNSA. The CDR3 covers 11 residues. The CDR3 DNA sequence: TGTGCCAGCAGCTTAAAAAACGAGCAGTACTTC. Protein: CASSLKNEQYF.

The chain carries TRBV18 and TRBJ1-3; D gene ambiguous. The V gene lost 3 bases and the J gene lost 4 bases, with 16 bases spanning the gap. This CDR3 spans 16 amino acids. Germline CDR1 is KGHSH and CDR2 is LQKENI. The CDR3 DNA reads as TGTGCCAGCTCACCCACCGGGCCCTCGATAGGAAACACCATATATTTT. This codes for CASSPTGPSIGNTIYF. The whole variable domain, filled in from reference TRBV18 and TRBJ1-3, reads NAGVMQNPRHLVRRRGQEARLRCSPMKGHSHVYWYRQLPEEGLKFMVYLQKENIIDESGMPKERFSAEFPKEGPSILRIQQVVRGDSAAYFCASSPTGPSIGNTIYFGEGSWLTVV.

V and J are TRBV15 and TRBJ2-5; 8 bases match TRBD1. CDR3 length: 17 residues. J lost 5 bases, V lost 1 base, and 12 bases had no gene match. CDR1 and CDR2 from the germline V gene are LNHNV and YYDKDF (reference sequence). CDR3 nucleotide sequence: TGTGCCACCAGCAGAGGGAATTCGGCAGGGGGCCGGGAGACCCAGTACTTC. Translating it yields CATSRGNSAGGRETQYF.